The clone carrying this T cell receptor beta chain has a single count. Libraries were prepared by immunoSEQ multiplex PCR; TCRdb keeps only in-frame clonotypes and omits some of them. The data hold 130,000 or so clones, with approximately 80% observed a single time. This specimen comes from a study of cytotoxic CD8 clonotypes in ibrutinib-treated CLL. The V and J ends lost 5 bases and 1 base respectively, with 8 bases between them. CDR3 length: 13 residues. Germline CDR1 SGHTS, CDR2 YDEGEE. The material sequenced was PBMCs, taken after 12 months of ibrutinib treatment. The TCR originated in a human donor with chronic lymphocytic leukemia. The chain carries TRBV5-8 and TRBJ2-3, with D maybe TRBD1 (6 bases). The CDR3 protein is CASRGGGTDTQYF. The CDR3 DNA sequence: TGTGCCAGCAGAGGGGGAGGCACAGATACGCAGTATTTT.